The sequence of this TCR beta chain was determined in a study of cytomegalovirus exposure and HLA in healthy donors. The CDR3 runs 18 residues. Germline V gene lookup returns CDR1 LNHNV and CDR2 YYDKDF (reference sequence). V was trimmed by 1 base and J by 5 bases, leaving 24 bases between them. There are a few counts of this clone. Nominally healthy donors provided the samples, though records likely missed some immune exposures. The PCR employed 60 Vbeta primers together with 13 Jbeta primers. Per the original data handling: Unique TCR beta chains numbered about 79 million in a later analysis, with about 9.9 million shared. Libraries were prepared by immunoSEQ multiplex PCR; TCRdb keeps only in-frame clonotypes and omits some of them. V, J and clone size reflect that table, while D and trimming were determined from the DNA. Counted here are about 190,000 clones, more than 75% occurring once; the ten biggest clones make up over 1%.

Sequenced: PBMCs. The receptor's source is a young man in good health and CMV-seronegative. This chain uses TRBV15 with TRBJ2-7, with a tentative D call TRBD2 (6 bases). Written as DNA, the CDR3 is TGTGCCACCAGCAGAGTGCCTCCCCGGGGGTCATCGAGGAACGAGCAGTACTTC. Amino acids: CATSRVPPRGSSRNEQYF.